One sample yielded the 8 T cell receptor beta chains listed below, sequenced in a study of shared clonotypes between healthy human individuals. Assay: immunoSEQ multiplex PCR; the TCRdb copy retains only in-frame clones and omits some. This table holds 2.3 million or so clones, just over 90% found once. Sequencing was performed on naive CD4+ T cells from PBMCs. Subset defined: CD45RA+ positively selected. These TCRs come from a man aged 18 to 30 in good health. Some clones in this sample may be carry-over from other donors' samples.

The chain has TRBV28 and TRBJ1-1, with 8 bases lining up with TRBD1. Germline trimming cut 6 bases from V and 6 bases from J; bases unmatched to any gene: 9. Germline assignment: CDR1 MDHEN and CDR2 SYDVKM. The CDR3 extends over 14 amino acids. CDR3 DNA: TGTGCCAGCAGCTCCGGACAGGGCTTCGCTGAAGCTTTCTTT. As protein: CASSSGQGFAEAFF.

J is TRBJ2-7 and V is TRBV7-9; no reliable D call. In germline, CDR1 is SEHNR, CDR2 FQNEAQ (reference sequence). V dropped 4 bases and J dropped 0 bases, with 7 bases sitting between them. The CDR3 runs 13 residues. CDR3 in amino acids: CASSSPFSYEQYF. The CDR3 DNA reads as TGTGCCAGCAGCTCTCCCTTCTCCTACGAGCAGTACTTC.

This rearrangement joins TRBV7-9 to TRBJ2-1; D unresolved. The CDR3 is 17 residues long. Germline CDR1 reads SEHNR; CDR2 reads FQNEAQ (reference sequence). Trimming took off 1 base at V and 2 bases at J, with 15 bases between the two ends. The CDR3 reads CASSLGKGRTAYNEQFF. The CDR3 bases are TGTGCCAGCAGCTTAGGAAAAGGGCGAACAGCCTACAATGAGCAGTTCTTC.

This clone was observed once. Other DNA sequences in this sample translate to the same CDR3. The genes are TRBV6-5 and TRBJ1-5; no definite D call. The CDR3 covers 13 residues. CDR1 and CDR2 (germline): MNHEY, SVGAGI. The V gene lost 2 bases and the J gene lost 4 bases, with 6 bases spanning the gap. CDR3 nucleotide sequence: TGTGCCAGCAGTTACGGCATTAATCAGCCCCAGCATTTT. This gives the protein CASSYGINQPQHF.

The chain couples TRBV29-1 to TRBJ2-5; 8 positions match TRBD1. The CDR3 length is 13 residues. CDR1 and CDR2 from the germline V gene are SQVTM and ANQGSEA. J was trimmed by 2 bases and V by 5 bases; bases with no gene match: 4. In nucleotides, the CDR3 is TGCAGCGTTACCAGGGGGCAACAAGAGACCCAGTACTTC. Amino acid sequence: CSVTRGQQETQYF.

In regard to this clone: At the DNA level, this CDR3 is encoded by other sequences in the same sample as well. The rearrangement links TRBV5-1 to TRBJ1-1; a possible D gene is TRBD1 (5 bases). Trimming cost V 4 bases and J 0 bases, with 7 bases left between them. CDR3 length: 13 amino acids. Germline V lookup: CDR1 SGHRS, CDR2 YFSETQ. The CDR3 DNA sequence: TGCGCCAGCAGCGTACAGGTGAACACTGAAGCTTTCTTT. Translating it yields CASSVQVNTEAFF.

The rearrangement uses TRBV7-2 and TRBJ2-5; 9 nucleotides align to TRBD2. The V gene's germline CDR1 is SGHTA and CDR2 FQGNSA. V shed 4 bases, J shed 4 bases, and the junction held 10 bases outside the gene matches. The CDR3 covers 16 residues. CDR3 sequence reads: CASSYPRTSDIETQYF. The CDR3 nucleotides read TGTGCCAGCAGCTACCCACGGACTAGCGATATAGAGACCCAGTACTTC. Based on the CDR3 plus reference TRBV7-2 and TRBJ2-5, the full variable domain is GAGVSQSPSNKVTEKGKDVELRCDPISGHTALYWYRQSLGQGLEFLIYFQGNSAPDKSGLPSDRFSAERTGGSVSTLTIQRTQQEDSAVYLCASSYPRTSDIETQYFGPGTRLLVL.

This clone appeared a few times. Within the sample, other DNA sequences also encode this same CDR3. The chain combines TRBV29-1 with TRBJ1-1; D may be TRBD1 (6 bases). The V end lost 4 bases, the J end lost 4 bases, and 10 bases lay between the germline ends. The germline V gene has CDR1 SQVTM and CDR2 ANQGSEA. The CDR3 has 12 amino acids. CDR3 bases: TGCAGCGTTGGCAGGGGAGGCACTGAAGCTTTCTTT. Translated, it gives CSVGRGGTEAFF. Drawing the rest from reference TRBV29-1 and TRBJ1-1, the complete variable domain is SAVISQKPSRDICQRGTSLTIQCQVDSQVTMMFWYRQQPGQSLTLIATANQGSEATYESGFVIDKFPISRPNLTFSTLTVSNMSPEDSSIYLCSVGRGGTEAFFGQGTRLTVV.